The T cell receptor beta chain described here comes from a study of blood T cell repertoires in COVID-19. Study-level background: PBMCs, B-cell-depleted T cells, or T cells were the source of the cDNA or gDNA that made up the material.

The study recruited people aged about 18 to 90 years across some 23 US areas. The repertoire was sequenced with immunoSEQ multiplex PCR; TCRdb's copy has only in-frame clones and lacks some. The sample has about 480,000 clones, 88% seen once. Per germline, CDR1 LGHDT and CDR2 YNNKEL (reference sequence). This CDR3 is 14 amino acids long. V was cut by 4 bases and J by 4 bases, with 13 bases left in between. The sequenced sample was PBMCs or T cells enriched from blood (not recorded which). This chain connects TRBV3-1 (or the pseudogene TRBV3-2) to TRBJ1-2, with D possibly TRBD1 on 6 matching bases. The receptor was isolated from a woman aged 40 to 50 who had recovered from COVID-19. The CDR3 DNA is TGTGCCAGCAGCCCCCAGGGGCCCTCCTATGGCTACACCTTC. This codes for CASSPQGPSYGYTF.